The 18 T cell receptor beta chains presented below share a single source sample, sequenced in a study of cytomegalovirus exposure and HLA in healthy donors. Researchers ran the PCR with 60 Vbeta and 13 Jbeta primers. The protocol was immunoSEQ multiplex PCR, while the TCRdb copy is restricted to in-frame clones and leaves out a portion. The sample carries 150,000 to 190,000 clones, about 75% recorded once. The sequencing sample was made of PBMCs. These receptors were obtained from a man between 18 and 29 years old in good health and CMV-seronegative.

The CDR3 protein is CSVEGTSGRYEQFF. The CDR3 DNA reads TGCAGCGTTGAAGGGACTAGCGGGAGGTATGAGCAGTTCTTC. The chain is built from TRBV29-1 and TRBJ2-1, with 14 bases that match TRBD2. This CDR3 is built from 14 residues. V trimming: 1 base; J trimming: 8 bases; junction bases outside the gene matches: 1. The germline V gene has CDR1 SQVTM and CDR2 ANQGSEA.

The CDR3 region is CASSESRAGYQSTIYF. Written as DNA, the CDR3 is TGCGCCAGCAGTGAGTCACGGGCAGGGTATCAGAGCACCATATATTTT. The J gene is TRBJ1-3, the V gene TRBV10-2, with D perhaps TRBD1 (5 bases). CDR3 length: 16 residues. The V and J ends lost 0 bases and 9 bases respectively, with 18 bases between them. Germline loops: CDR1 WSHSY, CDR2 SAAADI.

The table lists this clone with a count of one. The chain employs TRBV28 and TRBJ2-3, with TRBD2 matching 14 bases. The length of the CDR3 is 16 residues. Trimming cost V 4 bases and J 8 bases; bases outside gene matches: 8. Germline CDR1 reads MDHEN; CDR2 reads SYDVKM. CDR3 sequence: CASSSGLAGGFGTQYF. Written as DNA, the CDR3 is TGTGCCAGCAGTTCAGGACTAGCGGGAGGATTCGGTACGCAGTATTTT.

V gene TRBV7-8 combines with J gene TRBJ1-3, with a possible D match to TRBD1 (6 bases). V gave up 2 bases and J gave up 6 bases, with 29 bases separating them. Germline V gives CDR1 SGHVS, CDR2 FQNEAQ. The CDR3 has 20 amino acids. The CDR3 sequence is CASSLTLLYRAEGSVNTIYF. CDR3 sequence (DNA): TGTGCCAGCAGCTTAACCCTGCTTTACAGGGCTGAAGGCAGCGTAAACACCATATATTTT.

The chain has TRBV14 and TRBJ2-1; maybe TRBD2 (7 bases). Germline CDR1 is SGHDN and CDR2 is FVKESK. V shed 1 base and J shed 2 bases, with 9 bases lying between them. This CDR3 is built from 15 residues. Here the CDR3 reads CASSQAGGPYNEQFF. The CDR3 coding sequence is TGTGCCAGCAGCCAAGCGGGGGGCCCCTACAATGAGCAGTTCTTC. The whole variable domain, filled in from reference TRBV14 and TRBJ2-1, reads EAGVTQFPSHSVIEKGQTVTLRCDPISGHDNLYWYRRVMGKEIKFLLHFVKESKQDESGMPNNRFLAERTGGTYSTLKVQPAELEDSGVYFCASSQAGGPYNEQFFGPGTRLTVL.

DNA of the CDR3: TGCGCCAGCAGCTGGCCCAGGGTTCTAGCGGGAGAGCAAGTTTACGAGCAGTACTTC. This encodes CASSWPRVLAGEQVYEQYF. The gene calls are TRBV5-1 and TRBJ2-7; TRBD2 agrees at 10 bases. The germline V gene has CDR1 SGHRS and CDR2 YFSETQ. The ends lost 3 bases at V and 4 bases at J; junction bases unmatched: 19. CDR3 size: 19 residues.

The chain links TRBV30 to TRBJ2-6; 9 bases map to TRBD1. The CDR3 has 22 amino acids. V trimming: 7 bases; J trimming: 0 bases; junction bases outside the gene matches: 25. Germline V gene sequence: CDR1 GTSNPN, CDR2 SVGIG (reference sequence). The CDR3 DNA reads TGTGCCTTGCAAGGGGAGGGACAGGGCATAACCTTAACCTTCTCTGGGGCCAACGTCCTGACTTTC. Its protein product is CALQGEGQGITLTFSGANVLTF. The full variable domain, its missing parts supplied by reference TRBV30 and TRBJ2-6, is SQTIHQWPATLVQPVGSPLSLECTVEGTSNPNLYWYRQAAGRGLQLLFYSVGIGQISSEVPQNLSASRPQDRQFILSSKKLLLSDSGFYLCALQGEGQGITLTFSGANVLTFGAGSRLTVL.

This clone was counted once. This chain connects TRBV9 to TRBJ2-3; 7 nucleotides agree with TRBD1. Germline lookup yields CDR1 SGDLS and CDR2 YYNGEE. J was trimmed by 3 bases and V by 2 bases; bases with no gene match: 9. This CDR3 has 16 amino acids. The DNA of the CDR3 is TGTGCCAGCAGCGTCGAAGGGGGCCAGGGGACAGATACGCAGTATTTT. Translated: CASSVEGGQGTDTQYF.

The CDR3 protein is CASSIATLAGGTYNEQFF. DNA of the CDR3: TGTGCCAGTAGTATAGCGACGCTAGCGGGAGGAACCTACAATGAGCAGTTCTTC. This rearrangement joins TRBV19 to TRBJ2-1, with 11 positions matching TRBD2. J was trimmed by 2 bases and V by 1 base; bases with no gene match: 7. Per the germline V gene, CDR1 is LNHDA and CDR2 is SQIVND (reference sequence). The CDR3 loop spans 18 amino acids.

The CDR3 loop is CASSSRGTGRGEKLFF. The CDR3 region has the DNA TGTGCCAGCAGCTCCCGGGGGACGGGGAGAGGGGAAAAACTGTTTTTT. The chain couples TRBV21-1 to TRBJ1-4. TRBV21-1 counts as a pseudogene. This CDR3 is built from 16 residues.

V gene TRBV6-1 combines with J gene TRBJ1-1; D might be TRBD1 (5 bases). CDR1 MNHNS and CDR2 SASEGT come from the germline V gene. CDR3 length equals 16 residues. With 3 bases removed from V and 3 bases from J, the gap between germline ends came to 17 bases. The CDR3 sequence is CASSDVNAGGDTEAFF. CDR3 sequence (DNA): TGTGCCAGCAGTGATGTGAATGCGGGGGGGGACACTGAAGCTTTCTTT.

The gene calls are TRBV19 and TRBJ2-7; D possibly corresponds to TRBD2 (5 bases). CDR1 LNHDA and CDR2 SQIVND come from the germline V gene (reference sequence). V was pared by 3 bases and J by 5 bases, with 11 bases between. This CDR3 contains 13 residues. The CDR3 DNA sequence: TGTGCCAGTAGTATCGGGGTGCGAAACGAGCAGTACTTC. Translation: CASSIGVRNEQYF.

About this clone itself: This sample includes further DNA sequences coding for the same CDR3. This sequence joins TRBV6-5 and TRBJ1-4, with D possibly being TRBD1 (5 bases). Deletions cut 2 bases from V and 7 bases from J, with 17 bases between. The length of the CDR3 is 16 residues. Looked up from germline, CDR1 is MNHEY and CDR2 is SVGAGI. The CDR3 DNA follows: TGTGCCAGCAGTTACGATTGGGGCCTTGTCGGTGAAAAACTGTTTTTT. Amino acid sequence: CASSYDWGLVGEKLFF.

J is TRBJ2-1 and V is TRBV9; D possibly corresponds to TRBD1 (6 bases). Trimming removed 2 bases at V and 4 bases at J, with 19 bases between. CDR1 is SGDLS, CDR2 YYNGEE, per germline. The CDR3 covers 17 residues. CDR3 residues: CASSVPPPGDHYNEQFF. In DNA, the CDR3 is TGTGCCAGCAGCGTTCCCCCTCCAGGGGACCATTACAATGAGCAGTTCTTC.

The rearrangement uses TRBV6-4 and TRBJ2-3; TRBD2 matches at 9 bases. The CDR3 covers 16 residues. Trimming removed 5 bases from V and 4 bases from J; junction bases left unmatched: 10. The germline gives CDR1 MRHNA, CDR2 SNTAGT. The CDR3 region has the DNA TGTGCCAGCAGTTCATCAGCGGGAGGTTTCTCAGATACGCAGTATTTT. This translates into CASSSSAGGFSDTQYF.

The table lists this clone with a count of one. The chain recombines TRBV4-3 with TRBJ2-6, with 14 bases aligning to TRBD2. Germline V gene data show CDR1 as LGHNA and CDR2 as YSLEER. The ends lost 4 bases at V and 0 bases at J; junction bases unmatched: 8. The CDR3 is 20 residues long. Written as DNA, the CDR3 is TGCGCCAGCAGCCGGTTGGGGACTAGCGGGAGCGGCTCTGGGGCCAACGTCCTGACTTTC. This gives the protein CASSRLGTSGSGSGANVLTF.

About this clone: This sample also contains other DNA sequences that code for the same CDR3. J is TRBJ2-7 and V is TRBV28; 8 positions agree with TRBD2. This CDR3 has 16 amino acids. Germline CDR1 reads MDHEN; CDR2 reads SYDVKM. The V and J ends lost 4 bases and 3 bases, in that order; junction bases with no gene match: 11. The CDR3, as DNA: TGTGCCAGCAGTTCAACCGGGACTAGGGACAACTACGAGCAGTACTTC. Translated, it gives CASSSTGTRDNYEQYF. The full variable domain, with the rest looked up from reference TRBV28 and TRBJ2-7, is DVKVTQSSRYLVKRTGEKVFLECVQDMDHENMFWYRQDPGLGLRLIYFSYDVKMKEKGDIPEGYSVSREKKERFSLILESASTNQTSMYLCASSSTGTRDNYEQYFGPGTRLTVT.

The chain links TRBV5-6 to TRBJ2-7; TRBD1 aligns across 8 bases. The V and J ends lost 0 bases and 5 bases, in that order; junction bases with no gene match: 7. The CDR3 spans 15 residues. Germline CDR1 SGHDT, CDR2 YYEEEE. The CDR3 nucleotides read TGTGCCAGCAGCTTGGTAAGGACAGGGAACGACGAGCAGTACTTC. The encoded protein is CASSLVRTGNDEQYF.